This T cell receptor beta chain is drawn from a study of blood T cells in healthy people across ages. General study points: With naive T cell percentage, TCR beta diversity showed a strong correlation.

The germline V gene encodes CDR1 MNHEY and CDR2 SMNVEV (reference sequence). The CDR3 runs 12 residues. V was cut by 3 bases and J by 7 bases, with 9 bases left in between. Next came a second PCR, run for roughly 6 to 11 cycles, which used a sample-barcoded 5' primer along with a J-beta primer mix. TCRdb itself ran the 5' RACE reads through MiXCR, one entry per CDR3 protein. Of about 1,500,000 distinct CDR3 sequences in the sample, 25% to 30% are singletons; the top ten hold 7.7%. About this clonotype: As yet, its antigen is unknown.

The source is a woman under 40 in good health. The V call is TRBV27, the J call TRBJ2-5; D remains unclear. Input material: blood. This CDR3 reads CASSFIKGTQYF. CDR3 DNA: TGTGCCAGCAGTTTTATAAAAGGGACCCAGTACTTC.